These 2 T cell receptor beta chains share one sample of origin, sequenced in a study of shared clonotypes between healthy human individuals. Libraries were prepared by immunoSEQ multiplex PCR; TCRdb keeps only in-frame clonotypes and omits some of them. The profile shows roughly 2.2 million clones, over 90% of them singletons. Specimen: naive CD4+ T cells from PBMCs. As to subset: CD45RA+ positively selected. The receptor set was obtained from a man between 18 and 35 years old in good health. Some clones in this sample may be carry-over from other donors' samples.

The V and J genes are TRBV19 and TRBJ1-1; 9 nucleotides agree with TRBD1. The CDR3 length is 12 residues. J gave up 11 bases and V 3 bases, and 4 bases lay outside the gene matches. Germline V CDR1 and CDR2: LNHDA, SQIVND (reference sequence). CDR3 coding DNA: TGTGCCAGTAGTATCTGGACAGGGGTGGCTTTCTTT. This gives the protein CASSIWTGVAFF.

The CDR3 is CASSLSRGSPEAFF. The CDR3 region has the DNA TGTGCCAGCAGTTTATCACGAGGGTCCCCTGAAGCTTTCTTT. The genes are TRBV27 and TRBJ1-1, with D unclear. The germline V gene encodes CDR1 MNHEY and CDR2 SMNVEV (reference sequence). The V end was cut by 0 bases, the J end by 6 bases, with 11 bases between. The CDR3 totals 14 residues.